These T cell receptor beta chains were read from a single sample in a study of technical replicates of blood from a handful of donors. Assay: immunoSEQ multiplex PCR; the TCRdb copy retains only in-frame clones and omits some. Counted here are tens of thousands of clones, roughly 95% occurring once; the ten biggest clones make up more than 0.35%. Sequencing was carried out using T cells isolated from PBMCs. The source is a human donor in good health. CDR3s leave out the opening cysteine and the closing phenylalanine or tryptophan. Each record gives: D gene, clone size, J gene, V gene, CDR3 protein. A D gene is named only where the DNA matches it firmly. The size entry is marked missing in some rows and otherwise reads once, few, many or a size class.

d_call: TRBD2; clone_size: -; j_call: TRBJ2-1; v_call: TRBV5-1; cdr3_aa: ASSLGGIQGLAGDEQF
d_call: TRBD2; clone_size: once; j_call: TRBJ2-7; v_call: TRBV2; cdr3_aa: ASRRSGGPAYEQY
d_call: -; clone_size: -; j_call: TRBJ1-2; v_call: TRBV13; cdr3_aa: ASSLQGRANYGYT
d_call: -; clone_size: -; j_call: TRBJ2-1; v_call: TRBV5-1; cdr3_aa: ASSPSVGSSYNEQF
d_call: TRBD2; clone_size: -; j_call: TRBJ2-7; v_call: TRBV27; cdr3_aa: ASSNSGGYEQY
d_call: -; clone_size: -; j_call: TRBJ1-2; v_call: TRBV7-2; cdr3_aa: ASSWGDYGYT
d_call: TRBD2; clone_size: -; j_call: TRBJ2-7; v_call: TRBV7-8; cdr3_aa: ASSVLAGYYEQY
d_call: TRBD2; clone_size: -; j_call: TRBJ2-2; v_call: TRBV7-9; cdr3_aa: ASSLVGLAGSANTGELF
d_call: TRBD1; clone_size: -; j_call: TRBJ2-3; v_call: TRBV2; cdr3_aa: ASSEGQGDTDTQY
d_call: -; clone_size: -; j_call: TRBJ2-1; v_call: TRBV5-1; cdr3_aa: ASSLATGNEQF
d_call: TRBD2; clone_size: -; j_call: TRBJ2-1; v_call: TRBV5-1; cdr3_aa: ASSLAGGTYNEQF
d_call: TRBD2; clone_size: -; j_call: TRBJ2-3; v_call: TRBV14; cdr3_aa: ASSQLAGGRWTDTQY
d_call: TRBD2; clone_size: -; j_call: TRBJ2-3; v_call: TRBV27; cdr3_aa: ASSLLLAGGPDTQY
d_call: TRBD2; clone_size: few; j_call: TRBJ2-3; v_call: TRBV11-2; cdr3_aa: ASSTGLAGEGANTQY
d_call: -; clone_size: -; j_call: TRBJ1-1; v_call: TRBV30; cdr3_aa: AWSVGTEAF
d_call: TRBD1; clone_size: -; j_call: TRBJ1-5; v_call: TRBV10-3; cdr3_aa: AISEGQGRSQPQH
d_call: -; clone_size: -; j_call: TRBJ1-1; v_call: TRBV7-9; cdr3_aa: ASTYGGVTEAF
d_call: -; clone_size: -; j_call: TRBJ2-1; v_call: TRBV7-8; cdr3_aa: ASGASGRGASSYNEQF
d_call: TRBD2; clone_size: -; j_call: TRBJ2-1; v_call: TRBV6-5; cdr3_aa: ASSYFLAGRLEQF
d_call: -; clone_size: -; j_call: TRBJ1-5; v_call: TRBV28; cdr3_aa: ASSAQSSGNQPQH
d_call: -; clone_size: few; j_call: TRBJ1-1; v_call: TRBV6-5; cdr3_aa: ASSPGSYREAF
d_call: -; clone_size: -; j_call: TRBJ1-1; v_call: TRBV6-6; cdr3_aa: ASSLHINTEAF
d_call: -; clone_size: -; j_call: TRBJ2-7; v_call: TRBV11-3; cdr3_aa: ASSLRHIRDRNFYEQY
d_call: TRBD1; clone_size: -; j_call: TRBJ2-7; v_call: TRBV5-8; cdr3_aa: ASSIDRGYYEQY
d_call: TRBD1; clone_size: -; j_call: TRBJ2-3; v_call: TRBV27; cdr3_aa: ASTFSWGETGADTQY
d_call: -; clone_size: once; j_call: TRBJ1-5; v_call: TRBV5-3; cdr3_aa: ARRVETGLGGNQPQH
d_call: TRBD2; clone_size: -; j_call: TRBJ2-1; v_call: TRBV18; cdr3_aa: ASSPPTIGGSSYNEQF
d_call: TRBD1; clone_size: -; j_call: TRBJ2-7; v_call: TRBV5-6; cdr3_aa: ASSLGGTAYEQY
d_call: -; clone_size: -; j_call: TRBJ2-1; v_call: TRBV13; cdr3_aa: ASSLGEGVSQF
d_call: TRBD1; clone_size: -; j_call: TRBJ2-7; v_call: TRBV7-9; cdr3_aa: ASSLGQEKWDEQY
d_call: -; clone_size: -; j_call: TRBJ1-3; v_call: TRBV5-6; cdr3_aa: ASNYMTGLSGNTIY
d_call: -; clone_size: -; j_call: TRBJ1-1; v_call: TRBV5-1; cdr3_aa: ASSSPLQGTEAF
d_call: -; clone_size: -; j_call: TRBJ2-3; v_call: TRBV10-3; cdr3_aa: AIKPEGLTDTQY
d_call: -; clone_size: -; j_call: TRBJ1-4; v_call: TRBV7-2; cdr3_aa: ASSLAGLGEKLF
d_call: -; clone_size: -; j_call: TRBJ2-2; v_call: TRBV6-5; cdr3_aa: ASSYALGGELF
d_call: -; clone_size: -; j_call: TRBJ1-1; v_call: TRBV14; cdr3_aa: ASSQEPSRVNTEAF
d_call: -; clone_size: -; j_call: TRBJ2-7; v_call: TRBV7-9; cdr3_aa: ASSLVTRPYEQY
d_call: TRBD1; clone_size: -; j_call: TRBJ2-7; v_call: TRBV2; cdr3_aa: ASIGTVNSYEQY
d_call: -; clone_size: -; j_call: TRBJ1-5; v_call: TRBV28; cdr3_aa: ASSTGSGPNQPQH
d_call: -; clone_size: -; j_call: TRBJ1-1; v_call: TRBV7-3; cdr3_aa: ASSLSPGGTEAF
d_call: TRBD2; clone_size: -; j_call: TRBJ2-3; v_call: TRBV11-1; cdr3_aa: ASSLQSGRAPDTQY
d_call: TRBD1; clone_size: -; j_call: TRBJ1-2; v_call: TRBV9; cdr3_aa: ASSVFQGAYYGYT
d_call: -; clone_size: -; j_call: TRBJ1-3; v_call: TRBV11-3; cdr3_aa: ASRRFLQGPGNTIY
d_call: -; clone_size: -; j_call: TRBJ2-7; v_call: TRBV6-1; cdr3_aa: ASSEGWGRRSEQY
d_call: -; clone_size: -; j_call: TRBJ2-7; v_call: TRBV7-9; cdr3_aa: ASSSSGAEQY
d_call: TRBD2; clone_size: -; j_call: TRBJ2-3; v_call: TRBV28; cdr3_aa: ASSLPTSGTGATDTQY
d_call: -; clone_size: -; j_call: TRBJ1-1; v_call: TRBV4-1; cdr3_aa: ASSQDQGRNTEAF
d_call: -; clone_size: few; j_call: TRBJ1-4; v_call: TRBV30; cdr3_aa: AWNHQGGEKLF
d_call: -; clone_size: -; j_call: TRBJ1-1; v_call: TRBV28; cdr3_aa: ASSKTREAF
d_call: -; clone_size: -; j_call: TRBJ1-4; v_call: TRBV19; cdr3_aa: ASRNSATNEKLF
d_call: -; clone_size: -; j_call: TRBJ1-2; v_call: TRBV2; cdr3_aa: ASSDGGGYGYT
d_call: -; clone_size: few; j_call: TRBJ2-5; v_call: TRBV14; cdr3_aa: ASSQVTGYFETQY
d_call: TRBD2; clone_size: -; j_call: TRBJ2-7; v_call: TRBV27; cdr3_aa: ASSPLGLASYEQY